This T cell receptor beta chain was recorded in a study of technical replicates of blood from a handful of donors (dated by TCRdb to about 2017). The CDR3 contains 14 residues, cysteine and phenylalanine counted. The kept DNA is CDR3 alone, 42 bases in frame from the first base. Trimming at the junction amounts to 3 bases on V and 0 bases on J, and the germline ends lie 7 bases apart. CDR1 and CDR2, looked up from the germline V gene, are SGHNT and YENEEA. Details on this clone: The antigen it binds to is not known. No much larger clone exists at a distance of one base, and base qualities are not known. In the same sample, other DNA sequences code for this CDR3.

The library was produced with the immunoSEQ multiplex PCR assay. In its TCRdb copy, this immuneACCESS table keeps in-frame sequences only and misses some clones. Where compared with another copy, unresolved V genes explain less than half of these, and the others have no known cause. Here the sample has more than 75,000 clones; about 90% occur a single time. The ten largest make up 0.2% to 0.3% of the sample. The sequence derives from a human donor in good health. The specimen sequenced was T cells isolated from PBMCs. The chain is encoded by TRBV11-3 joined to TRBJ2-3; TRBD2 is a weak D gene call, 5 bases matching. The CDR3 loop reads CASSLSGSTDTQYF. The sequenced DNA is TGTGCCAGCAGCTTGAGCGGAAGCACAGATACGCAGTATTTT.